This T cell receptor (beta chain) was captured in a study of blood T cell repertoires in COVID-19. This clone came up once. In the original analysis: It was from reference gene primer amplification that nucleated cell counts were estimated. Some clones are missing from TCRdb's copy, which holds only in-frame ones; the method was immunoSEQ multiplex PCR. The V and J calls and clone size come from that table; D and trimming were worked out from the DNA. Of more than 200,000 clones in the sample, roughly 85% were seen once. The CDR3 runs 13 residues. Germline V CDR1 and CDR2: SGDLS, YYNGEE. Trimming took 0 bases from V and 9 from J, leaving 10 bases between them.

The receptor was isolated from a woman in her seventies with active or convalescent COVID-19. The sequenced sample consisted of peripheral blood. The chain has TRBV9 and TRBJ1-3; D gene ambiguous. The CDR3 DNA is TGTGCCAGCAGCGTAGACGGGTCCAGCACCATATATTTT. Translation: CASSVDGSSTIYF.